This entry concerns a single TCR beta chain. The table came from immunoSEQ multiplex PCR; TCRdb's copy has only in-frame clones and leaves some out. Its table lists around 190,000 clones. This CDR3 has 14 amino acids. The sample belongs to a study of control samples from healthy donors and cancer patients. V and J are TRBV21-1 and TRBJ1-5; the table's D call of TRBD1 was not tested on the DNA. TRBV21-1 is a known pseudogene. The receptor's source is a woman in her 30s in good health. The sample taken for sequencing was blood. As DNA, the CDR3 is TGTGCCAGCAGCGCCTTCTGGACAGACCAGCCCCAGCATTTT. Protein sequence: CASSAFWTDQPQHF.